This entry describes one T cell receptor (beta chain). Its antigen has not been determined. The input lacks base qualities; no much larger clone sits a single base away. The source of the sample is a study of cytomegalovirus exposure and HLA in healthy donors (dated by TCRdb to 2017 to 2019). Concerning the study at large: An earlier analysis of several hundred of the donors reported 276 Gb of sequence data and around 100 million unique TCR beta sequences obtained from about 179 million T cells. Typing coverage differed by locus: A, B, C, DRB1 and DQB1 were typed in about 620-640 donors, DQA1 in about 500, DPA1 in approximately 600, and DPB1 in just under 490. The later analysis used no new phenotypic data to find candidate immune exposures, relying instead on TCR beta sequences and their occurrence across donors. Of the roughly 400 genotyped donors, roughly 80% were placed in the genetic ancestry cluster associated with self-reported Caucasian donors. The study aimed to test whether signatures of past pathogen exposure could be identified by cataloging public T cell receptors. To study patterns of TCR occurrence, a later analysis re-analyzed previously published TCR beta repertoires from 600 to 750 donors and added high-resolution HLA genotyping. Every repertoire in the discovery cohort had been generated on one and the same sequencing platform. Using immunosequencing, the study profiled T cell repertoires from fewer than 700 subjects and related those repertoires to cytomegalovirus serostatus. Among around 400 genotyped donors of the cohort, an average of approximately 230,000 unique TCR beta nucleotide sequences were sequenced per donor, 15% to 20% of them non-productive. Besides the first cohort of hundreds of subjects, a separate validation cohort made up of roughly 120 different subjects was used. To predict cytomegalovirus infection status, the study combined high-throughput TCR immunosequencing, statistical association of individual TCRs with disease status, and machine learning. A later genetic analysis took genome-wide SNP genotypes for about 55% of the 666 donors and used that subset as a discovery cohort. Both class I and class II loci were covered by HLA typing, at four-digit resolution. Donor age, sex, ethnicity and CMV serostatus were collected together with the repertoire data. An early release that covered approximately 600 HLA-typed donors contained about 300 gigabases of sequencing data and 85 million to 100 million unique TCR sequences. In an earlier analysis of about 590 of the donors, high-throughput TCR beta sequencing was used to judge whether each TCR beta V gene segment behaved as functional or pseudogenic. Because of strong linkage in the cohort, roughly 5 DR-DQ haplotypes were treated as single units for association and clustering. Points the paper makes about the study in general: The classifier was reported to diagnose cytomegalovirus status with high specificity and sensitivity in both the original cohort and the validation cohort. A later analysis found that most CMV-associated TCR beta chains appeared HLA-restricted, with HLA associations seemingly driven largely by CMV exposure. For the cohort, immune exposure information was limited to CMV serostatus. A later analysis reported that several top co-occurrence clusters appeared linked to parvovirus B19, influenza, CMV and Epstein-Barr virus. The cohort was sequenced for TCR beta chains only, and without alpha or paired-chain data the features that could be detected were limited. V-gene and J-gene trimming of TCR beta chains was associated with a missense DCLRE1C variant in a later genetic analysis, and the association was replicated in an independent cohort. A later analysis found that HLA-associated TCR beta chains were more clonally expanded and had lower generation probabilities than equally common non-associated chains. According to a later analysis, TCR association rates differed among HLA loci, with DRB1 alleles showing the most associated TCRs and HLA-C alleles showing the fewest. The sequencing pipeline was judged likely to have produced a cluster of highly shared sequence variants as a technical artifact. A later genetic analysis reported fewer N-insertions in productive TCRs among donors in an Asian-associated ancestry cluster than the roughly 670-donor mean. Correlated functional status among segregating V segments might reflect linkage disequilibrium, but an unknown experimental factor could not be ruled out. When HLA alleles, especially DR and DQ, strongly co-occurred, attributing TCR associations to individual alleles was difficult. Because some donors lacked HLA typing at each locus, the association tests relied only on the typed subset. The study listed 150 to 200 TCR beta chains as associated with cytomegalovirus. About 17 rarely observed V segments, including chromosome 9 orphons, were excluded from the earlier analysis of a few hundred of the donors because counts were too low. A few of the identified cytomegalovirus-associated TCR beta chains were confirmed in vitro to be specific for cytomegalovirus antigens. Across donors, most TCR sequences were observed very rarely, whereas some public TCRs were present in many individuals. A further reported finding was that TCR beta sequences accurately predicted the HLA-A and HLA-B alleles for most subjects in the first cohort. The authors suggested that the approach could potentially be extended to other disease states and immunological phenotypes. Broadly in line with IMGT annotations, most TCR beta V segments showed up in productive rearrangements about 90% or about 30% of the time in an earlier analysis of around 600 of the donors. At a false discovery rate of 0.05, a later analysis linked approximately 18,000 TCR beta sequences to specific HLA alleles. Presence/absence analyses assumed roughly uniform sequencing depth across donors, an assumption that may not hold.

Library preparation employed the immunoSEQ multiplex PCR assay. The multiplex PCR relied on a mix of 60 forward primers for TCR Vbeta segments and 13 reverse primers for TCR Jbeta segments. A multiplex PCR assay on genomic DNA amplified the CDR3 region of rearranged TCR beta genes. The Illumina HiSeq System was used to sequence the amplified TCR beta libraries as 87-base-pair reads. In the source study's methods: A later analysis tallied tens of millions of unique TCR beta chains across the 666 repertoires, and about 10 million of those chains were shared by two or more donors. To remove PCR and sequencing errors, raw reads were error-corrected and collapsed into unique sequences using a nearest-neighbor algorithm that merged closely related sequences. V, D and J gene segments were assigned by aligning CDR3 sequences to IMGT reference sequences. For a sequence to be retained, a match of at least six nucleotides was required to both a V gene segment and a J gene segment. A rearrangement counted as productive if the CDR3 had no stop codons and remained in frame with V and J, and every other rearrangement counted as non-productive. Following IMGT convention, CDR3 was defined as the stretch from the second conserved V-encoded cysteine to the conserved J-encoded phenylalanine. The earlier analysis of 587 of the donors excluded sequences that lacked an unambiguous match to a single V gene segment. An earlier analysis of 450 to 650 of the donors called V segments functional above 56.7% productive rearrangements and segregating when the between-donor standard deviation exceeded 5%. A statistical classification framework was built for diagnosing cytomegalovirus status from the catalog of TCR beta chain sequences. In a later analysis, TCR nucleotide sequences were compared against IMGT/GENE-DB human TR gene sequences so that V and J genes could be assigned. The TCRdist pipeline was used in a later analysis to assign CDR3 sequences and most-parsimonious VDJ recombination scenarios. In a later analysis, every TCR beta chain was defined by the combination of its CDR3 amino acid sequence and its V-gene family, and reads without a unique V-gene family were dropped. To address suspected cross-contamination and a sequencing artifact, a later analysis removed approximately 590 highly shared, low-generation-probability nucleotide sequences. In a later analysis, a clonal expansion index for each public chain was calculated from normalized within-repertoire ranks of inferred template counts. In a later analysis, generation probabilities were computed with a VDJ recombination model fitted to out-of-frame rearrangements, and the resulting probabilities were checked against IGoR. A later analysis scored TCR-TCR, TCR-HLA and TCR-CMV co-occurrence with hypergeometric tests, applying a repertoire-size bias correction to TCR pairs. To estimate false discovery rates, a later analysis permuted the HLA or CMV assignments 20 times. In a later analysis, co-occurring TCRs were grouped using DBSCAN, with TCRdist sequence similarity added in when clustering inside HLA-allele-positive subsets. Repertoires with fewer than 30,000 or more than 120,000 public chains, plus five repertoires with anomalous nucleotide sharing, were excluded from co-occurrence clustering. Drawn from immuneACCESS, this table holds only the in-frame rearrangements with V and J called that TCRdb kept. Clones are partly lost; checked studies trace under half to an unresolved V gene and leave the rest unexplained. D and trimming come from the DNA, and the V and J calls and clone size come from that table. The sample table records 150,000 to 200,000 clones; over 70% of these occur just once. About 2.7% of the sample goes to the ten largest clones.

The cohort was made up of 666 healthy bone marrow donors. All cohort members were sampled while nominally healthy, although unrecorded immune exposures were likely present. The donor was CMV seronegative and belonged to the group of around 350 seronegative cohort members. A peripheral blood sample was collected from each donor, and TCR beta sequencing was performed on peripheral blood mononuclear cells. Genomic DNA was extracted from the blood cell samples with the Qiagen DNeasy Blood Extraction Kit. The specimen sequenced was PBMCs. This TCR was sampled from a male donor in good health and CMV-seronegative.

For the CDR3, the sequence is CASSLHTDTQYF. The bases are TGTGCCAGCAGCTTACACACAGATACGCAGTATTTT. The chain is made from TRBV7-8 and TRBJ2-3; the D gene assignment is ambiguous. The CDR3, cysteine through phenylalanine, is 12 amino acids long. The sequence is cut down to CDR3 DNA, 36 bases in frame from base 1. Trimming takes 2 bases from V and 2 bases from J, and the germline ends sit 2 bases apart. In the germline V gene, CDR1 corresponds to SGHVS and CDR2 to FQNEAQ.